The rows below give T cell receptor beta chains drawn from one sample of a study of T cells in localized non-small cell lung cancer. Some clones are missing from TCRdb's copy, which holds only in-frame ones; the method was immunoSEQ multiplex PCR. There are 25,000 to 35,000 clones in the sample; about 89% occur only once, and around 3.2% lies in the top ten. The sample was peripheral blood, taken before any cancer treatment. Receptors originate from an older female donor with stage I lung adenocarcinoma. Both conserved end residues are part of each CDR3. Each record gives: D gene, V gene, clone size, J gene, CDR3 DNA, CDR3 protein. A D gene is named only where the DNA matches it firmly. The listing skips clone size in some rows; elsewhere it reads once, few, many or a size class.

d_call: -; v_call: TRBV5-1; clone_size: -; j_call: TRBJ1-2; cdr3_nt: TGCGCCAGCAGCTTGGAAGGGTATGGCTACACCTTC; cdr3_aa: CASSLEGYGYTF
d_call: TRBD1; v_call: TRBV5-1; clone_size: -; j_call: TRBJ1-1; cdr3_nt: TGCGCCAGCAGCCCAGGGGGTAACACTGAAGCTTTCTTT; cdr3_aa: CASSPGGNTEAFF
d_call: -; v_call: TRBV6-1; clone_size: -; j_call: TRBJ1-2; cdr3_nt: TGTGCCAGCAATAAGGAAGGCAGCTATGGCTACACCTTC; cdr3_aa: CASNKEGSYGYTF
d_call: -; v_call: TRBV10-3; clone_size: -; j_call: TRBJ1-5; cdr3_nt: TGTGCCATCAGGAGCCAGAGCGATCAGCCCCAGCATTTT; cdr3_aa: CAIRSQSDQPQHF
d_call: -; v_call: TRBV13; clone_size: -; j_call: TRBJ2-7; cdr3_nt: TGTGCCAGCAGCACCCAGACTACTTACGAGCAGTACTTC; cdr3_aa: CASSTQTTYEQYF
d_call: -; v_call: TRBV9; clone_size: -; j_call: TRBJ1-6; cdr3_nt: TGTGCCAGCAGCGCAGGGGAGCTATTGAGTTCACCCCTCCACTTT; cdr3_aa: CASSAGELLSSPLHF
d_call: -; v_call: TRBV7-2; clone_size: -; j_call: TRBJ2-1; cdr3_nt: TGTGCCAGCAGCTTCGCGGGCCGGTATGAGCAGTTCTTC; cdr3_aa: CASSFAGRYEQFF
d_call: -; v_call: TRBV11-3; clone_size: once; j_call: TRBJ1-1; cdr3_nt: TGTGCCAGCAGCTGGGGGCAGGGAGAGAACACTGAAGCTTTCTTT; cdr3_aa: CASSWGQGENTEAFF
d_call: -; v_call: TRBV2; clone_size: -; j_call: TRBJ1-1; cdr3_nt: TGTGCCACAAGTGGCCAGCCTCGCACTGAAGCTTTCTTT; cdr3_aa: CATSGQPRTEAFF
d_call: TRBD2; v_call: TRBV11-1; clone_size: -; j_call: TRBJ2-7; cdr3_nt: TGTGCCAGCAGCGCGGGACTAGCGGGCCTCTACGAGCAGTACTTC; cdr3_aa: CASSAGLAGLYEQYF
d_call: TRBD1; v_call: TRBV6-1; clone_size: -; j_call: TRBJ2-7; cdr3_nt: TGTGCCAGCAGTGAAGGACAGGGGGCAGGAGCGGGAGTTTACGAGCAGTACTTC; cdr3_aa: CASSEGQGAGAGVYEQYF
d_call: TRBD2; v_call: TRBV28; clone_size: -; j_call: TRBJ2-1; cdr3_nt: TGTGCCAGCAGTTCGCCGGGACTAGCGGCATACAATGAGCAGTTCTTC; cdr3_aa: CASSSPGLAAYNEQFF
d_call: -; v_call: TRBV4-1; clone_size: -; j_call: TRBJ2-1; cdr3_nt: TGCGCCAGCAGCCTCACAGGGAGCTCCTACAATGAGCAGTTCTTC; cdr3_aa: CASSLTGSSYNEQFF
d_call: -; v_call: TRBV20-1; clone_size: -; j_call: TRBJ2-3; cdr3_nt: TGCAGTCCCCGGCTGAGCGATACGCAGTATTTT; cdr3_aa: CSPRLSDTQYF
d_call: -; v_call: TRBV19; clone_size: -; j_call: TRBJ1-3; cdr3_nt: TGTGCCAGCCTAGGGACGGCCTCTGGAAACACCATATATTTT; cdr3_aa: CASLGTASGNTIYF
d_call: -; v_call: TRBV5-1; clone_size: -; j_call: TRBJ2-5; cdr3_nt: TGCGCCAGCAGCCCTTTCGGGACAAAAGAGACCCAGTACTTC; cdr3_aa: CASSPFGTKETQYF
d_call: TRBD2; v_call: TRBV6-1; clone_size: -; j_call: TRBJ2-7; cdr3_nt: TGTGCCAGCGGCTTTAGCGGGAGGACCGCCTACGAGCAGTACTTC; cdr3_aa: CASGFSGRTAYEQYF
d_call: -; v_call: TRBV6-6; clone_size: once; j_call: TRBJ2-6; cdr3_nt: TGTGCCAGCAGTTACCAAGGGGTTGGGGCCAACGTCCTGACTTTC; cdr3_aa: CASSYQGVGANVLTF
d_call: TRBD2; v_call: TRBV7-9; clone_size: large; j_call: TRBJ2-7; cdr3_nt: TGTGCCAGCAGCTTGGCGGGGGACTCCTACGAGCAGTACTTC; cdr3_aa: CASSLAGDSYEQYF
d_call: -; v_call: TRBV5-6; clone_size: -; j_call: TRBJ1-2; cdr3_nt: TGTGCCAGCAGCCTCAGGGACAACCCCAACTATGGCTACACCTTC; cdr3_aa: CASSLRDNPNYGYTF
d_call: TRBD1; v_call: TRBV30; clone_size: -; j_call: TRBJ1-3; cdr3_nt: TGTGCCTGGAGTCCCCGGGACAGGGGCTTTTGGGGAAACACCATATATTTT; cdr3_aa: CAWSPRDRGFWGNTIYF
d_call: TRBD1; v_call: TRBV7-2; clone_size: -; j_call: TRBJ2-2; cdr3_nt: TGTGCCAGCAGTCGCATCCTCCAGGGGGCCAGCACCGGGGAGCTGTTTTTT; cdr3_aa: CASSRILQGASTGELFF
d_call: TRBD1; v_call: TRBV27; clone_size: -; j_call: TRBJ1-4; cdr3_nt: TGTGCCAGCAGTTTAAATGGACAGGGGGATGAAAAACTGTTTTTT; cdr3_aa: CASSLNGQGDEKLFF
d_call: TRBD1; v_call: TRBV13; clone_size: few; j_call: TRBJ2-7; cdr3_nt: TGTGCCAGTAGGACAGGGGGCGGAGGGTACGAGCAGTACTTC; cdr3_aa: CASRTGGGGYEQYF
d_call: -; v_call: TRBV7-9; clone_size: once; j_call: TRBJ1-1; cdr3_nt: TGTGCCAGCAGCTTTAACAGGCCTAACACTGAAGCTTTCTTT; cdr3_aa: CASSFNRPNTEAFF
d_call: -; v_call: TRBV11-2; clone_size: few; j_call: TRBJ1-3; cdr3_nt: TGTGCCAGCAGCCCACGCATAGGGATAGGAAACACCATATATTTT; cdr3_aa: CASSPRIGIGNTIYF
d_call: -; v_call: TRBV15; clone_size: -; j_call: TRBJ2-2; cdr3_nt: TGTGCCACCAGCAGAGATCTAAAAGGATCCGGGGAGCTGTTTTTT; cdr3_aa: CATSRDLKGSGELFF
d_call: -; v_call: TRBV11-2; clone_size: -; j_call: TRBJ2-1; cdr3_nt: TGTGCCAGCAGCCCCCGGGACCGGAGCGACAATGAGCAGTTCTTC; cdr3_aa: CASSPRDRSDNEQFF
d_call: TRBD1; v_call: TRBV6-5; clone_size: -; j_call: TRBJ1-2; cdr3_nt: TGTGCCAGCAGTACACGGACAGGGGGCGCGGACTACACCTTC; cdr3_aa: CASSTRTGGADYTF
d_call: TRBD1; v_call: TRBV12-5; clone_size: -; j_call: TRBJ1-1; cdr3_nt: TGTGCTAGTGGTGCGACAGGGCGGGCCACTGAAGCTTTCTTT; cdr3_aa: CASGATGRATEAFF
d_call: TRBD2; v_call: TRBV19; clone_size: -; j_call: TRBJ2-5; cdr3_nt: TGTGCCAGTACTATGGGGTGGAGCGGGGAAGAAGAGACCCAGTACTTC; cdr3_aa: CASTMGWSGEEETQYF
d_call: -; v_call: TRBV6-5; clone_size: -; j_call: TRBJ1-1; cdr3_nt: TGTGCCAGCAGTTACTCGGGAGGGTCCACTGAAGCTTTCTTT; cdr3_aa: CASSYSGGSTEAFF
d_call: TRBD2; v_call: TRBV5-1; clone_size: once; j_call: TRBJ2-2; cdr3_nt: TGCGCCAGCAGCTCAGCAAGCGGGAGATCCGGGGAGCTGTTTTTT; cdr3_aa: CASSSASGRSGELFF
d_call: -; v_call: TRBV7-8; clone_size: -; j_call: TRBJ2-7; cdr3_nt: TGTGCCAGCAGCCTGCAGAGGGATGGGATCTACGAGCAGTACTTC; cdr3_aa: CASSLQRDGIYEQYF
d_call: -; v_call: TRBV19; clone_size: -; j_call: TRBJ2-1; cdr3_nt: TGTGCCACCCAGGGAGGTCTCGGGACACCCTACAATGAGCAGTTCTTC; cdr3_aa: CATQGGLGTPYNEQFF
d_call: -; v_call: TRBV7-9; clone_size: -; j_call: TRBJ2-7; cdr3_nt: TGTGCCAGCAGCCCGCCTGCGGGTGTTGCCGAGCAGTACTTC; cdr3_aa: CASSPPAGVAEQYF
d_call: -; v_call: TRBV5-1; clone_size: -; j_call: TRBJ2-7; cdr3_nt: TGCGCCAGCAGCCTGAGGACAGACTCCTACGAGCAGTACTTC; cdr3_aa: CASSLRTDSYEQYF
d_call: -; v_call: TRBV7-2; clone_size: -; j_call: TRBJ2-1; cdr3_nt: TGTGCCAGCAGCTTTAGCACCTACAATGAGCAGTTCTTC; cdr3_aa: CASSFSTYNEQFF
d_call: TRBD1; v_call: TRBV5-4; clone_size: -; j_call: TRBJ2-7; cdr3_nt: TGTGCCAGCAGCACCTACAGGGGAGCCGAGCAGTACTTC; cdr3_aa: CASSTYRGAEQYF
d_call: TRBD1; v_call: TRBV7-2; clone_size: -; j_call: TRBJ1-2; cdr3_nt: TGTGCCAGCAGCCCCCAGGGGGACCCTGGCTACACCTTC; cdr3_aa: CASSPQGDPGYTF
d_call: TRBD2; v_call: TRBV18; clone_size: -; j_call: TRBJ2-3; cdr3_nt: TGTGCCAGCTCCGGGACTAGCAGAAGCACAGATACGCAGTATTTT; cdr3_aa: CASSGTSRSTDTQYF